This T cell receptor beta chain was observed in a study of blood T cell repertoires in COVID-19. Across the whole study: PBMCs, B-cell-depleted T cells, or T cells were the source of the cDNA or gDNA that made up the material.

The ends were cut back, 2 bases at V and 7 bases at J, with 6 bases in the middle. The CDR3 length is 12 residues. Germline assignment: CDR1 MNHEY and CDR2 SVGEGT. Sequencing used immunoSEQ multiplex PCR; TCRdb keeps in-frame clones, though not all of them. Found here are about 77,000 clones, about 88% of them singletons; the top ten hold about 16%. The chain joins TRBV6-2 or TRBV6-3 to TRBJ1-5; D is unclear. Source material: peripheral blood. This TCR was recovered from a woman older than 75 with active or convalescent COVID-19. The CDR3 DNA reads as TGTGCCAGCAGTTACAGAGAACAGCCCCAGCATTTT. It encodes CASSYREQPQHF.